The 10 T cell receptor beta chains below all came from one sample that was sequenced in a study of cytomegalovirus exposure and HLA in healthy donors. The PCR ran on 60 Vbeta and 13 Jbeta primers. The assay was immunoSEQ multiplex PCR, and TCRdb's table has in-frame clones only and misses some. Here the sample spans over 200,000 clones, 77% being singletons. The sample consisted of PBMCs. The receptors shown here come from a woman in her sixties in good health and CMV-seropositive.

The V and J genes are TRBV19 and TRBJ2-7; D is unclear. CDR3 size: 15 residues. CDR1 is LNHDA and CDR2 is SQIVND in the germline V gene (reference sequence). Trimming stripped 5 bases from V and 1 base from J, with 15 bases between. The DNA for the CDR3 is TGTGCCAGTAGTGGGCTCTCGGCCGATTCCTACGAGCAGTACTTC. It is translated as CASSGLSADSYEQYF. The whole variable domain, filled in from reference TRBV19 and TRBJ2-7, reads DGGITQSPKYLFRKEGQNVTLSCEQNLNHDAMYWYRQDPGQGLRLIYYSQIVNDFQKGDIAEGYSVSREKKESFPLTVTSAQKNPTAFYLCASSGLSADSYEQYFGPGTRLTVT.

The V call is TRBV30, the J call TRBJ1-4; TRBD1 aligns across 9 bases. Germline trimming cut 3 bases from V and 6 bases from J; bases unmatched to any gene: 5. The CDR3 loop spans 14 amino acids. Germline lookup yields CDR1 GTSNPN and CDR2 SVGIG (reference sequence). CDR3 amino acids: CAWSPGQGYEKLFF. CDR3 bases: TGTGCCTGGAGCCCGGGACAGGGTTATGAAAAACTGTTTTTT.

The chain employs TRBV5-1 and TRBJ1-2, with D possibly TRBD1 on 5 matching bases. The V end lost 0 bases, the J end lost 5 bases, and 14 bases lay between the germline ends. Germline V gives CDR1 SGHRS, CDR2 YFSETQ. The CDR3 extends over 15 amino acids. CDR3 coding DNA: TGCGCCAGCAGCTTGGGAGGGGAGGTCAGGTATGGCTACACCTTC. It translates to CASSLGGEVRYGYTF.

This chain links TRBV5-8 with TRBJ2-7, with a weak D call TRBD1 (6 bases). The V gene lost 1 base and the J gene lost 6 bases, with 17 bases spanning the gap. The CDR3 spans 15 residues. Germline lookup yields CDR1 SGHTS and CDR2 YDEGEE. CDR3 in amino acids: CASSLYREKMSEQYF. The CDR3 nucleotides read TGTGCCAGCAGCTTGTACAGGGAAAAAATGAGCGAGCAGTACTTC.

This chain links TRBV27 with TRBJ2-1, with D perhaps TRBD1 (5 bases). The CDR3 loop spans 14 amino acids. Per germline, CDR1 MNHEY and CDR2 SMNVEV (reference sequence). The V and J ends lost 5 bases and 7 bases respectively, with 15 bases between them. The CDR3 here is CASSPLQARNEQFF. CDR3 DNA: TGTGCCAGCAGTCCGCTACAGGCGAGAAATGAGCAGTTCTTC.

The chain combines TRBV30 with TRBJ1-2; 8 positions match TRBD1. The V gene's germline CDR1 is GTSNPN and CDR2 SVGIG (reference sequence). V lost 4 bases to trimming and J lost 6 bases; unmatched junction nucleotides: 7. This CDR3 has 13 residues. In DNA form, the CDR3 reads TGTGCCTGGATTACAGGGGGGGTAGATGGCTACACCTTC. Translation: CAWITGGVDGYTF.

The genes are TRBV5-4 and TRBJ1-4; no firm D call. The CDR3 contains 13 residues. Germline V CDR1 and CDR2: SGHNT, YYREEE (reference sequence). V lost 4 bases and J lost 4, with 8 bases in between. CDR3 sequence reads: CASSHTDNEKLFF. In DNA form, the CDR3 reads TGTGCCAGCAGCCACACAGATAATGAAAAACTGTTTTTT.

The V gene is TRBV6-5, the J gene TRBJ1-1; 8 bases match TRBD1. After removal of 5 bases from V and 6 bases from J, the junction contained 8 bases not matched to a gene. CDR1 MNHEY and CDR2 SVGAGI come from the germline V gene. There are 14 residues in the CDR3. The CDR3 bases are TGTGCCAGCAGTGACTGGACAGGGAATCCTGAAGCTTTCTTT. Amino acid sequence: CASSDWTGNPEAFF.

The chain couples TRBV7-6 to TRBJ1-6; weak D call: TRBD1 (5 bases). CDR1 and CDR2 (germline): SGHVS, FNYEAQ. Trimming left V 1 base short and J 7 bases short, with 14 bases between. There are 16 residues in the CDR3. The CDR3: CASSLGSPGSNSPLHF. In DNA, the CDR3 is TGTGCCAGCAGCTTAGGGTCCCCAGGGTCCAATTCACCCCTCCACTTT. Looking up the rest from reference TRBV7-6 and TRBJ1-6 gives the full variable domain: GAGVSQSPRYKVTKRGQDVALRCDPISGHVSLYWYRQALGQGPEFLTYFNYEAQQDKSGLPNDRFSAERPEGSISTLTIQRTEQRDSAMYRCASSLGSPGSNSPLHFGNGTRLTVT.

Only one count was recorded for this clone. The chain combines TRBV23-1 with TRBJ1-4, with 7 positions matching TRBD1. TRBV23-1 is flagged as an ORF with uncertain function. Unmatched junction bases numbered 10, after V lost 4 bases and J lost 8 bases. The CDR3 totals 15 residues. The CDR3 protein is CASSPQGPFWEKLFF. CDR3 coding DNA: TGCGCCAGCAGTCCACAGGGGCCTTTTTGGGAAAAACTGTTTTTT.